This TCR beta chain appears in the sequencing data of a study of cytomegalovirus exposure and HLA in healthy donors. Study details: Among the 398 genotyped donors, around 81% were placed in the Caucasian-associated ancestry cluster.

The CDR3 totals 14 residues. V lost 5 bases to trimming and J lost 1 base, with 11 bases between them. Germline V gene lookup returns CDR1 SGHTA and CDR2 FQGTGA. The PCR was carried out with 60 Vbeta primers and 13 Jbeta primers. Data came from immunoSEQ multiplex PCR; TCRdb stores just in-frame clones and leaves some out. The sample holds some 150,000 clones, 64% seen once. The rearrangement links TRBV7-3 to TRBJ1-1, with a tentative D call TRBD1 (5 bases). This clonotype was obtained from a woman between 40 and 50 years old in good health and CMV-seronegative. The source material was PBMCs. In DNA form, the CDR3 reads TGTGCCAGCAGCAAGGGGCAGGCGAACACTGAAGCTTTCTTT. Translating it yields CASSKGQANTEAFF.